A single T cell receptor beta chain is shown here with its context. The antigen remains undetermined. CDR3 length: 18 residues. CDR1 KGHDR and CDR2 SFDVKD come from the germline V gene. The J segment lost 4 bases and the V segment lost 4 bases, leaving 9 bases of the junction unmatched. This record belongs to a study of identical twins. Regarding the study as a whole: Clonotypes of the beta chain that were abundant in cord blood carried fewer insertions (memory repertoires showed none).

TCRdb reanalysed the 5' RACE reads using MiXCR and keeps one entry per CDR3 protein. The profile shows about 300,000 distinct CDR3 sequences, 10% to 15% of them singletons. The same specimen was also included in a second study, on yellow fever vaccine responses in identical twins.

The sample consisted of CD8+ T cells sorted from blood. The receptor comes from a woman under 30 in good health. This rearrangement joins TRBV24-1 to TRBJ2-1; the match to TRBD2 covers 13 bases. The CDR3: CATSDRKLAGGFYNEQFF. The CDR3 nucleotides read TGTGCCACCAGTGACCGAAAACTAGCGGGAGGGTTTTACAATGAGCAGTTCTTC.